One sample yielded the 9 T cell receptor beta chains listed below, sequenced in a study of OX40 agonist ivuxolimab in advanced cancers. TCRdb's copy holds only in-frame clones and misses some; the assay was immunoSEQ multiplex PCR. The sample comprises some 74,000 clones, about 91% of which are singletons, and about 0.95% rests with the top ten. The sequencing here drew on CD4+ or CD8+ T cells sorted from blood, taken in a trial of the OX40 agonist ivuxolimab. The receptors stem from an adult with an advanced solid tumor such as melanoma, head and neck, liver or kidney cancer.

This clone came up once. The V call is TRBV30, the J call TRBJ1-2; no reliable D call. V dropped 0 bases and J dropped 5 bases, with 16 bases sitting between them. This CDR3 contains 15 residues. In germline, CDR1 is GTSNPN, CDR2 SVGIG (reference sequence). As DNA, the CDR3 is TGTGCCTGGAGTGTATTTGGCACAGCGGGTTATGGCTACACCTTC. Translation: CAWSVFGTAGYGYTF. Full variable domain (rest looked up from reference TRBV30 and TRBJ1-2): SQTIHQWPATLVQPVGSPLSLECTVEGTSNPNLYWYRQAAGRGLQLLFYSVGIGQISSEVPQNLSASRPQDRQFILSSKKLLLSDSGFYLCAWSVFGTAGYGYTFGSGTRLTVV.

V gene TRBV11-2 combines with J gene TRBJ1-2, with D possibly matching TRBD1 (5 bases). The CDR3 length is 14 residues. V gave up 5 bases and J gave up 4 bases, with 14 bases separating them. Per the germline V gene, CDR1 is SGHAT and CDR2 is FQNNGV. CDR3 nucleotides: TGTGCCAGCAGCGAAACAAGGGACCTCTATGGCTACACCTTC. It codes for CASSETRDLYGYTF.

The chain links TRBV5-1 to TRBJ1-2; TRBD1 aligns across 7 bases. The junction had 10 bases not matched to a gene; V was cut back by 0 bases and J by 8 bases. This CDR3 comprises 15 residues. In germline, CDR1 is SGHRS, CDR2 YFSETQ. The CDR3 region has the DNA TGCGCCAGCAGCTTGGGGTCAGGGGGAGACTTAGGCTACACCTTC. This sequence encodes CASSLGSGGDLGYTF.

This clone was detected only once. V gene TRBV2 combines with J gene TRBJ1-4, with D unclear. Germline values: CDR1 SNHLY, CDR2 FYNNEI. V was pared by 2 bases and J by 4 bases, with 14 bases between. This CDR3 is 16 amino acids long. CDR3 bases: TGTGCCAGCAGTGAAAACCTCCCGGCGGATAATGAAAAACTGTTTTTT. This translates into CASSENLPADNEKLFF.

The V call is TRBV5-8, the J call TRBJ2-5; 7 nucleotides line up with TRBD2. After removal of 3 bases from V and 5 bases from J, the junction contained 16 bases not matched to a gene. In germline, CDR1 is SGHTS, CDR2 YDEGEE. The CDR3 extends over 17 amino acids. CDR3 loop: CASSSTLLGGRGETQYF. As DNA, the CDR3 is TGTGCCAGCAGCTCGACCCTATTAGGAGGGAGGGGTGAGACCCAGTACTTC.

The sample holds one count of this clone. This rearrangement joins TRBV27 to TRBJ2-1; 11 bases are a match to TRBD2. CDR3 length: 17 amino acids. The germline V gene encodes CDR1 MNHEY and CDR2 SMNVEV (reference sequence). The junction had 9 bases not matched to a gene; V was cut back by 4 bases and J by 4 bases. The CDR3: CASSSELTSGKYNEQFF. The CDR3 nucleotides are TGTGCCAGCAGTTCGGAACTGACTAGCGGGAAATACAATGAGCAGTTCTTC.

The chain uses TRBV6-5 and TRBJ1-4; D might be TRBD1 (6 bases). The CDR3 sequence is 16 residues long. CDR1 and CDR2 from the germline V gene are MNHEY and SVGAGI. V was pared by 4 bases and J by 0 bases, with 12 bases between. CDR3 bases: TGTGCCAGCAGTTCCCGCTCAGGGGCAACTAATGAAAAACTGTTTTTT. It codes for CASSSRSGATNEKLFF.

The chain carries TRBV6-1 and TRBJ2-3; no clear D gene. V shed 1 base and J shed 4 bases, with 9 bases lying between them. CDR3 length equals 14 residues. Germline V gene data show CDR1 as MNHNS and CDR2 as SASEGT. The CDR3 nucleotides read TGTGCCAGCAGTGAAGATGAAGCGCCAGATACGCAGTATTTT. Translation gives CASSEDEAPDTQYF.

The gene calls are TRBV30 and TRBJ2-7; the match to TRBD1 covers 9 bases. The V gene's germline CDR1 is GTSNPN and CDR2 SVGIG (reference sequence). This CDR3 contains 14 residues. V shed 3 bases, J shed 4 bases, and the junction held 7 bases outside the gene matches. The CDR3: CAWRKTGGAYEQYF. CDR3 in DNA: TGTGCCTGGAGGAAGACAGGGGGGGCGTACGAGCAGTACTTC.